The clone carrying this TCR beta chain has a handful of counts. The data were produced by immunoSEQ multiplex PCR, yet TCRdb's version contains in-frame clones alone and is incomplete. The table records about 82,000 clones, around four fifths of them present only once. These data originate in a study of OX40 agonist ivuxolimab in advanced cancers. The clonotype comes from an adult with an advanced solid tumor such as melanoma, head and neck, liver or kidney cancer. The sequences come from CD4+ or CD8+ T cells sorted from blood, collected in a trial of the OX40 agonist ivuxolimab.

CDR3 sequence reads: CASSGPRRGGQPQHF. CDR3 in DNA: TGTGCCAGCAGTGGACCTCGGAGGGGGGGCCAGCCCCAGCATTTT. The V and J genes are TRBV6-1 and TRBJ1-5; D perhaps matches TRBD1 (6 bases). Trimming pared 4 bases from V and 7 bases from J, leaving 17 bases between. This CDR3 has 15 amino acids. CDR1 MNHNS and CDR2 SASEGT come from the germline V gene.